The 17 T cell receptor beta chains below were found in one sample sequenced in a study of blood T cell repertoires in COVID-19. Profiling relied on immunoSEQ multiplex PCR, and the TCRdb table lists in-frame clones only, not all of them. The table includes about 250,000 clones, 65% to 90% detected once. The sequenced material came from peripheral blood. These receptors all come from a man in his fifties with COVID-19, enrolled during active disease.

The J gene is TRBJ2-2, the V gene TRBV4-1, with D possibly being TRBD1 (5 bases). The V gene lost 1 base and the J gene lost 8 bases, with 11 bases spanning the gap. The CDR3 has 14 residues. Germline values: CDR1 MGHRA, CDR2 YSYEKL. The CDR3 DNA is TGCGCCAGCAGCCAAGCCAGCAGGGTAGGGGAGCTGTTTTTT. This gives the protein CASSQASRVGELFF.

The chain is built from TRBV12-3 or TRBV12-4 and TRBJ1-2; D is perhaps TRBD1 (5 bases). V lost 6 bases, J lost 3 bases, and 11 bases lay in between. CDR3 length: 13 residues. The CDR3, as DNA: TGTGCCAGCAGAACTCAGGGATACTATGGCTACACCTTC. This encodes CASRTQGYYGYTF.

The CDR3 sequence is CATSDRRSEAFF. The CDR3 nucleotides read TGTGCCACCAGTGATCGCAGGTCTGAAGCTTTCTTT. The chain combines TRBV24-1 with TRBJ1-1; no clear D. V shed 3 bases and J shed 6 bases, with 7 bases lying between them. The CDR3 consists of 12 residues. Germline V lookup: CDR1 KGHDR, CDR2 SFDVKD.

CDR3 DNA: TGTGCCAGCAGTTCTAACCGGGACTCCTACAATGAGCAGTTCTTC. It codes for CASSSNRDSYNEQFF. The V gene is TRBV7-6, the J gene TRBJ2-1, with D perhaps TRBD2 (5 bases). The V gene's germline CDR1 is SGHVS and CDR2 FNYEAQ. V was clipped by 6 bases and J by 0 bases, with 12 bases between them. This CDR3 spans 15 amino acids.

The count of this clone is one. This chain's CDR3 is CASSLTGKSYEQYF. CDR3 coding DNA: TGCGCCAGCAGCTTGACAGGGAAATCCTACGAGCAGTACTTC. This chain joins TRBV5-1 and TRBJ2-7, with D tentatively TRBD1 (6 bases). Deletions cut 1 base from V and 1 base from J, with 9 bases between. Germline loops: CDR1 SGHRS, CDR2 YFSETQ. This CDR3 is 14 amino acids long.

The chain employs TRBV2 and TRBJ1-6; 9 bases map to TRBD1. Germline trimming cut 3 bases from V and 5 bases from J; bases unmatched to any gene: 5. The CDR3 length is 16 residues. The germline CDR1 and CDR2 sequences are SNHLY and FYNNEI. As DNA, the CDR3 is TGTGCCAGCAGTGAGCCCCGGGACAGGGATAATTCACCCCTCCACTTT. It yields the protein CASSEPRDRDNSPLHF.

This clone was seen just once. The chain uses TRBV11-2 and TRBJ2-7, with D possibly matching TRBD1 (6 bases). Germline CDR1 reads SGHAT; CDR2 reads FQNNGV. The CDR3 is made up of 16 amino acids. V was pared by 6 bases and J by 2 bases, with 20 bases between. The CDR3 DNA sequence: TGTGCCAGCAGTTATACCACAGGGTCCTTTGCCTACGAGCAGTACTTC. It codes for CASSYTTGSFAYEQYF.

V usage is TRBV18 and J usage is TRBJ2-3; 15 bases match TRBD2. The CDR3 length is 18 residues. V trimming: 5 bases; J trimming: 1 base; junction bases outside the gene matches: 7. CDR1 is KGHSH, CDR2 LQKENI, per germline. The CDR3: CASSTWTSGGVGTDTQYF. CDR3 sequence (DNA): TGTGCCAGCTCAACCTGGACTAGCGGGGGGGTAGGCACAGATACGCAGTATTTT.

This clone was detected once. This rearrangement joins TRBV13 to TRBJ2-3, with 14 positions matching TRBD2. The CDR3 loop spans 17 amino acids. V was pared by 1 base and J by 2 bases, with 2 bases of the junction left unmatched. CDR1 is PRHDT and CDR2 is FYEKMQ in the germline V gene (reference sequence). CDR3 amino acids: CASSLVGLAGDTDTQYF. CDR3 in DNA: TGTGCCAGCAGCTTAGTGGGACTAGCGGGGGACACAGATACGCAGTATTTT.

The chain combines TRBV4-1 with TRBJ2-7, with TRBD1 as a possible D gene (6 bases). V lost 5 bases and J lost 5, with 10 bases in between. CDR1 and CDR2 (germline): MGHRA, YSYEKL. The CDR3 contains 12 residues. CDR3 sequence reads: CASSARDNEQYF. DNA of the CDR3: TGCGCCAGCAGCGCCCGGGACAACGAGCAGTACTTC.

The rearrangement uses TRBV29-1 and TRBJ2-3, with 11 bases identical to TRBD2. CDR1 and CDR2 (germline): SQVTM, ANQGSEA. CDR3 length: 14 residues. The V gene end was trimmed by 4 bases and the J gene end by 6 bases; junction bases not matched to a gene: 6. This CDR3 reads CSVGLAGPGDTQYF. Written as DNA, the CDR3 is TGCAGCGTTGGACTAGCGGGGCCCGGGGATACGCAGTATTTT.

The chain has TRBV18 and TRBJ1-4, with TRBD1 matching 9 bases. J was trimmed by 6 bases and V by 6 bases; bases with no gene match: 5. The CDR3 consists of 14 residues. Germline loops: CDR1 KGHSH, CDR2 LQKENI. This CDR3 reads CASSQDRGDEKLFF. As DNA, the CDR3 is TGTGCCAGCTCCCAGGACAGGGGAGATGAAAAACTGTTTTTT.

This chain joins TRBV6-2 or TRBV6-3 and TRBJ2-7; perhaps TRBD2 as D (6 bases). Germline CDR1 reads MNHEY; CDR2 reads SVGEGT. V was pared by 1 base and J by 0 bases, with 10 bases between. This CDR3 is 15 amino acids long. The DNA of the CDR3 is TGTGCCAGCAGTTACTATGGGACTCACTCCTACGAGCAGTACTTC. Its protein product is CASSYYGTHSYEQYF.

The rearrangement joins TRBV18 to TRBJ2-7; the match to TRBD1 covers 8 bases. The ends lost 5 bases at V and 5 bases at J; junction bases unmatched: 8. The CDR3 contains 14 residues. Germline V gene sequence: CDR1 KGHSH, CDR2 LQKENI. In DNA, the CDR3 is TGTGCCAGCTCATCCGGACAGGGAGTCAACGAGCAGTACTTC. It specifies CASSSGQGVNEQYF.

The J gene is TRBJ2-7, the V gene TRBV5-1; 9 bases are a match to TRBD1. Germline V lookup: CDR1 SGHRS, CDR2 YFSETQ. Germline trimming cut 5 bases from V and 5 bases from J; bases unmatched to any gene: 17. This CDR3 is built from 17 residues. CDR3 in amino acids: CASSFYPTGTGYDEQYF. As DNA, the CDR3 is TGCGCCAGCAGTTTTTACCCGACCGGGACAGGGTACGACGAGCAGTACTTC.

This clone showed up just once. V and J are TRBV19 and TRBJ1-6; no firm D call. Trimming pared 1 base from V and 6 bases from J, leaving 10 bases between. This CDR3 spans 15 amino acids. CDR1 is LNHDA, CDR2 SQIVND, per germline (reference sequence). The CDR3, as DNA: TGTGCCAGTAGTATAGTTCACACCTCTAATTCACCCCTCCACTTT. Amino acid sequence: CASSIVHTSNSPLHF.

The rearrangement links TRBV4-1 to TRBJ2-6; D uncertain. Germline lookup yields CDR1 MGHRA and CDR2 YSYEKL. CDR3 length: 16 amino acids. The ends were cut back, 2 bases at V and 4 bases at J, with 12 bases in the middle. CDR3 DNA: TGCGCCAGCAGCCAACCAACACGTGCCGGGGCCAACGTCCTGACTTTC. It is translated as CASSQPTRAGANVLTF.